A selection of T cell receptor beta chains follows, all from one sample in a study of CD8 T cells in ankylosing spondylitis. TCRdb reanalysed the 5' RACE reads using MiXCR and keeps one entry per CDR3 protein. The sample includes around 140,000 distinct CDR3 sequences, roughly 17% of them seen just once. The sequencing sample was made of blood, either unsorted or a sorted T cell fraction (not recorded which). Every receptor here comes from a male donor with ankylosing spondylitis. The CDR3 runs from the conserved cysteine through the conserved F or W. A D gene is named only where the DNA matches it firmly. The listing skips clone size in some rows; elsewhere it reads once, few, many or a size class.

>TRBJ2-7|TRBV11-2|NA|few
TGTGCCAGCAGCTTTCCCCTTCCCGGCAGCCTCGTTTCCTACGAGCAGTACTTC
CASSFPLPGSLVSYEQYF
>TRBJ1-3|TRBV15|TRBD1|NA
TGTGCCACCAGCAGGCGGGACAGTGGCTCTGGAAACACCATATATTTT
CATSRRDSGSGNTIYF
>TRBJ1-1|TRBV7-3|NA|NA
TGTGCCAGCAGCTTAACGGCGGCAGGAACTGAAGCTTTCTTT
CASSLTAAGTEAFF
>TRBJ2-1|TRBV19|TRBD1|NA
TGTGCCAGTTCGACCCCGGGACAGGGATTCTCCTACAATGAGCAGTTCTTC
CASSTPGQGFSYNEQFF
>TRBJ1-3|TRBV4-2|NA|few
TGTGCCAGCAGCCAAGGGACGAACACCATATATTTT
CASSQGTNTIYF
>TRBJ2-1|TRBV6-5|TRBD2|few
TGTGCCAGCAGTTACTCGGCCTTAGCGGGAAGCTCCTACAATGAGCAGTTCTTC
CASSYSALAGSSYNEQFF
>TRBJ2-1|TRBV5-5|TRBD1|many
TGTGCCAGCAGCTTGGAGGGACAGGGGGCGCCGAGTGAGCAGTTCTTC
CASSLEGQGAPSEQFF
>TRBJ1-5|TRBV29-1|NA|NA
TGCAGCGTTGAGGGGGGGCCAAATCAGCCCCAGCATTTT
CSVEGGPNQPQHF
>TRBJ2-2|TRBV5-1|NA|few
TGCGCCAGCAGCTTGGAAGGTCCGGGACAACCCACCGGGGAGCTGTTTTTT
CASSLEGPGQPTGELFF
>TRBJ2-7|TRBV2|TRBD2|NA
TGTGCCAGTACTCCATCCGCAGGGACTAGCTGGCACGAGCAGTACTTC
CASTPSAGTSWHEQYF
>TRBJ2-1|TRBV6-5|NA|few
TGTGCCAGCAGTTACTATAAGACCTACAATGAGCAGTTCTTC
CASSYYKTYNEQFF
>TRBJ2-7|TRBV6-1|NA|NA
TGTGCCAGCAGACAACAGGGAAATCCATCCTACGAGCAGTACTTC
CASRQQGNPSYEQYF
>TRBJ2-2|TRBV12-3/TRBV12-4|TRBD2|few
TGTGCCAGCAGTTTTTGGCTAGCGGGAGAGACAAACACCGGGGAGCTGTTTTTT
CASSFWLAGETNTGELFF
>TRBJ2-4|TRBV5-6|TRBD2|NA
TGTGCCAGCAGCGGGGGGGATCGGAATAGGGACGACATTCAGTACTTC
CASSGGDRNRDDIQYF
>TRBJ1-4|TRBV24-1|NA|NA
TGTGCCACCAGTGATTGGGCCAGAGAGAGGGAAAAACTGTTTTTT
CATSDWAREREKLFF
>TRBJ1-4|TRBV4-3|NA|NA
TGCGCCAGCAGCCAACTCACGGGGGGCTTAAGGGAAAAACTGTTTTTT
CASSQLTGGLREKLFF
>TRBJ2-1|TRBV7-7|TRBD2|NA
TGTGCCAGCAGCTTAGGGGATAGCGGGAGCTCCGAACAGTTCTTC
CASSLGDSGSSEQFF
>TRBJ2-7|TRBV7-9|NA|few
TGTGCCAGCAGCTTAGTGCCAGGGGAGGACGAGCAGTACTTC
CASSLVPGEDEQYF
>TRBJ1-4|TRBV9|NA|NA
TGTGCCAGCAGCGTCGAAGGGACAACATATGAAAAACTGTTTTTT
CASSVEGTTYEKLFF
>TRBJ2-2|TRBV6-5|NA|few
TGTGCCAGCAGTTACAGGGGCACCGGGGAGCTGTTTTTT
CASSYRGTGELFF
>TRBJ2-3|TRBV24-1|NA|NA
TGTGCCACCGTAGCAGCAAACACAGATACGCAGTATTTT
CATVAANTDTQYF
>TRBJ1-1|TRBV6-2/TRBV6-3|NA|NA
TGTGCCAGCATCGACCGACAATACACTGAAGCTTTCTTT
CASIDRQYTEAFF
>TRBJ2-5|TRBV4-3|TRBD2|few
TGCGCCAGCAGCCAACACCGGACTAGCGGGACCATAGAGACCCAGTACTTC
CASSQHRTSGTIETQYF
>TRBJ2-1|TRBV5-1|NA|few
TGCGCCAGCAGCTTGGAGACAGTTACCTACAATGAGCAGTTCTTC
CASSLETVTYNEQFF